The clone carrying this T cell receptor (beta chain) rates as medium-sized (0.01 to 0.1%). What it binds is unknown. Individual TCR cDNA molecules each bore their own unique molecular identifier. MiXCR, run by TCRdb on the 5' RACE reads, gives a single entry per CDR3 protein. The sample yields over 1,000 distinct CDR3 sequences, around 10% seen once. The data were obtained in a study of spatial heterogeneity in lung cancer. Study-level findings and limits: Tumor mutation count correlated with how many alpha and beta TCRs expanded intratumorally. Coverage of tumor T cells was estimated at around 7.7% for alpha chains and about 12% for beta chains.

Time point described: sample taken at primary tumor resection. There were 72 donors, all of them untreated patients with early-stage non-small cell lung cancer. Whole RNA obtained from tumor, nontumor lung or frozen PBMC underwent sequencing without sorting. The CDR3 is 13 amino acids. V lost 4 bases and J 5 bases, leaving 11 bases between the germline ends. The germline gives CDR1 LGHDT, CDR2 YNNKEL (reference sequence). The V and J genes are TRBV3-1 and TRBJ1-1; D remains unclear. The sequenced sample was lung tumor tissue, obtained at surgery. This TCR was sampled from a male donor with early-stage non-small cell lung cancer. CDR3 sequence (DNA): TGTGCCAGCAGCCCATTTCAGTATACTGAAGCTTTCTTT. Translation gives CASSPFQYTEAFF.